This TCR beta chain comes out of a study of T-cell memory formation after mild COVID-19. Notes on the study in general: Mainly in CM and EM were contracting CD4+ clones; CD8+ were in EMRA.

MiXCR, applied by TCRdb to the 5' RACE reads, yields one record per CDR3 protein. The sample records about 140,000 distinct CDR3 sequences, about 23% being singletons. Trimming pared 5 bases from V and 5 bases from J, leaving 12 bases between. This CDR3 is 13 amino acids long. CDR1 LGHDT and CDR2 YNNKEL come from the germline V gene (reference sequence). This clonotype was detected only a few times. Its target is unknown. Input material: PBMCs or a T cell subset sorted from them (not recorded which). This clonotype originated in an adult woman who had mild COVID-19 (a few samples of this study predate the infection). Cell type and time point are not known. This chain connects TRBV3-1 to TRBJ1-1; D call uncertain. The CDR3 bases are TGTGCCAGCAGCTACAGTCTAGGGACTGAAGCTTTCTTT. Translating it yields CASSYSLGTEAFF.